Listed here are 22 T cell receptor beta chains from one sample, sequenced in a study of Ad26.COV2.S vaccination and SARS-CoV-2 variants. As to treatment: some 20 received Ad26.COV2.S at low or high dose, single or two shots; several received placebo; per-sample allocation not given. Day 63 after the first injection of vaccine or placebo was the sampling time. The protocol was immunoSEQ multiplex PCR, while the TCRdb copy is restricted to in-frame clones and leaves out a portion. The data contain 350,000 to 450,000 clones, roughly 85% of them singletons. The sample was peripheral blood, taken in a trial of Ad26.COV2.S vaccine versus placebo. The receptors were sampled from a person aged 18 to 65 who received the Ad26.COV2.S COVID-19 vaccine or a placebo.

The chain carries TRBV30 and TRBJ1-2, with TRBD1 as a possible D gene (6 bases). V lost 2 bases and J lost 2, with 9 bases in between. The CDR3 contains 13 residues. Germline-derived CDR1 and CDR2 are GTSNPN and SVGIG (reference sequence). The DNA for the CDR3 is TGTGCCTGGAGTCTCGGACAGAACTATGGCTACACCTTC. This codes for CAWSLGQNYGYTF.

V gene TRBV27 combines with J gene TRBJ2-2; 9 bases are a match to TRBD2. Trimming at V came to 2 bases and at J to 4 bases, leaving 5 bases not matched to a gene. Germline CDR1 MNHEY, CDR2 SMNVEV (reference sequence). CDR3 length: 16 residues. In DNA, the CDR3 is TGTGCCAGCAGTTTAAGCGGGAGGATCGGCACCGGGGAGCTGTTTTTT. This translates into CASSLSGRIGTGELFF.

V gene TRBV18 combines with J gene TRBJ1-3; D remains unclear. CDR1 KGHSH and CDR2 LQKENI come from the germline V gene. The CDR3 totals 19 residues. Trimming removed 2 bases from V and 1 base from J, with 21 bases in between. This CDR3 is CASSPTLSRTRGSGNTIYF. The CDR3 DNA is TGTGCCAGCTCACCAACATTGAGTCGAACCAGAGGGTCTGGAAACACCATATATTTT.

This clone was observed a few times. The V gene is TRBV7-9, the J gene TRBJ1-2, with D unresolved. CDR3 length equals 13 residues. CDR1 is SEHNR, CDR2 FQNEAQ, per germline (reference sequence). V lost 1 base and J 2 bases, leaving 5 bases between the germline ends. The CDR3 protein is CASSLEVNYGYTF. CDR3 sequence (DNA): TGTGCCAGCAGCTTAGAGGTCAACTATGGCTACACCTTC.

The sample holds a few counts of this clone. J is TRBJ1-1 and V is TRBV6-5; D gene uncertain. Trimming took 2 bases from V and 7 from J, leaving 11 bases between them. CDR1 is MNHEY and CDR2 is SVGAGI in the germline V gene. This CDR3 region has 13 residues. In nucleotides, the CDR3 is TGTGCCAGCAGTTACAGGACGGGAGATGAAGCTTTCTTT. This sequence encodes CASSYRTGDEAFF.

This rearrangement joins TRBV27 to TRBJ2-3; D unresolved. V lost 3 bases and J lost 1, with 20 bases in between. The CDR3 consists of 18 residues. CDR1 is MNHEY and CDR2 is SMNVEV in the germline V gene (reference sequence). This CDR3 is CASSFYQRETYRTDTQYF. CDR3 in DNA: TGTGCCAGCAGTTTTTATCAGCGCGAGACATACCGCACAGATACGCAGTATTTT.

This sequence joins TRBV4-1 and TRBJ2-6, with D unclear. The CDR3 has 15 residues. Germline assignment: CDR1 MGHRA and CDR2 YSYEKL. Trimming removed 7 bases at V and 3 bases at J, with 13 bases between. The CDR3 DNA follows: TGCGCCAGCACTTTCGGGCCCCGTGGGGCCAACGTCCTGACTTTC. Translating it yields CASTFGPRGANVLTF.

The genes are TRBV5-8 and TRBJ1-1; D might be TRBD1 (5 bases). V was trimmed by 1 base and J by 11 bases, leaving 15 bases between them. Germline loops: CDR1 SGHTS, CDR2 YDEGEE. The CDR3 loop spans 13 amino acids. CDR3: CASSLRRGSRAFF. The CDR3 DNA reads TGTGCCAGCAGCTTGCGGAGGGGATCGAGGGCTTTCTTT.

The rearrangement uses TRBV19 and TRBJ2-2, with 8 bases that match TRBD1. The CDR3 consists of 15 residues. Germline V gives CDR1 LNHDA, CDR2 SQIVND (reference sequence). With 7 bases clipped from V and 6 bases from J, the junction kept 10 bases outside the gene matches. CDR3 coding DNA: TGTGCCAGTACTGGGGCAGGGGGCGCCGCCGGGGAGCTGTTTTTT. It is translated as CASTGAGGAAGELFF.

J is TRBJ2-7 and V is TRBV7-2; TRBD2 matches 13 bases. Looked up from germline, CDR1 is SGHTA and CDR2 is FQGNSA. The CDR3 length is 15 residues. V was pared by 3 bases and J by 2 bases, with 1 base of the junction left unmatched. The CDR3 sequence: CASSFGLAGAYEQYF. CDR3 coding DNA: TGTGCCAGCAGCTTCGGACTAGCGGGGGCCTACGAGCAGTACTTC.

The gene calls are TRBV5-1 and TRBJ1-2; D ambiguous. The V gene lost 4 bases and the J gene lost 3 bases, with 19 bases spanning the gap. Germline V gene sequence: CDR1 SGHRS, CDR2 YFSETQ. The CDR3 sequence is 16 residues long. CDR3 sequence (DNA): TGCGCCAGCAGCCTTGGCCCGGGCAGGACCGACTATGGCTACACCTTC. Residues: CASSLGPGRTDYGYTF.

The chain is built from TRBV5-4 and TRBJ1-1; perhaps TRBD1 as D (5 bases). Germline-derived CDR1 and CDR2 are SGHNT and YYREEE (reference sequence). CDR3 length equals 13 residues. V was pared by 4 bases and J by 5 bases, with 12 bases between. CDR3: CASSVQGATEAFF. DNA of the CDR3: TGTGCCAGCAGCGTACAAGGGGCAACTGAAGCTTTCTTT.

The V call is TRBV14, the J call TRBJ2-2; the D is unclear. Germline CDR1 and CDR2: SGHDN and FVKESK. The CDR3 is 12 amino acids. The V end was cut by 1 base, the J end by 6 bases, with 3 bases between. CDR3 loop: CASSQVAGELFF. DNA of the CDR3: TGTGCCAGCAGCCAAGTTGCCGGGGAGCTGTTTTTT. Full variable domain (outside the CDR3, taken from reference TRBV14 and TRBJ2-2): EAGVTQFPSHSVIEKGQTVTLRCDPISGHDNLYWYRRVMGKEIKFLLHFVKESKQDESGMPNNRFLAERTGGTYSTLKVQPAELEDSGVYFCASSQVAGELFFGEGSRLTVL.

V and J are TRBV6-5 and TRBJ1-6, with 10 bases lining up with TRBD1. Germline-derived CDR1 and CDR2 are MNHEY and SVGAGI. The CDR3 runs 15 residues. The V and J ends lost 8 bases and 10 bases, in that order; junction bases with no gene match: 11. This CDR3 reads CASGPPDRGLSPLHF. CDR3 nucleotides: TGTGCCAGCGGACCCCCCGACAGGGGGCTATCACCCCTCCACTTT.

The J gene is TRBJ1-1, the V gene TRBV4-1; TRBD1 matches at 7 bases. Looked up from germline, CDR1 is MGHRA and CDR2 is YSYEKL. With V trimmed by 8 bases and J by 3 bases, 3 bases remained unmatched. The CDR3 totals 12 residues. CDR3: CASRTGDTEAFF. In DNA form, the CDR3 reads TGCGCCAGCCGGACAGGAGACACTGAAGCTTTCTTT.

The chain has TRBV2 and TRBJ1-2; D not certain. The V gene lost 7 bases and the J gene lost 1 base, with 7 bases spanning the gap. This CDR3 has 12 amino acids. Germline V CDR1 and CDR2: SNHLY, FYNNEI. The DNA of the CDR3 is TGTGCCAGCAACACGGTTAACTATGGCTACACCTTC. Residues: CASNTVNYGYTF.

This clone turned up a few times. The rearrangement links TRBV14 to TRBJ2-7; no clear D gene. V dropped 1 base and J dropped 0 bases, with 7 bases sitting between them. Germline V gene sequence: CDR1 SGHDN, CDR2 FVKESK. The CDR3 contains 14 residues. The CDR3 DNA sequence: TGTGCCAGCAGCCAAGTTGGCGGCTCCTACGAGCAGTACTTC. Translated: CASSQVGGSYEQYF.

The chain carries TRBV9 and TRBJ1-2, with 7 bases matching TRBD1. The CDR3 sequence is 15 residues long. Germline CDR1 SGDLS, CDR2 YYNGEE. Trimming at V came to 2 bases and at J to 4 bases, leaving 8 bases not matched to a gene. DNA for the CDR3: TGTGCCAGCAGCGTGGGACAGCAGGATTCCTATGGCTACACCTTC. Residues: CASSVGQQDSYGYTF.

The V and J genes are TRBV27 and TRBJ2-3; D is perhaps TRBD2 (5 bases). Germline CDR1 reads MNHEY; CDR2 reads SMNVEV (reference sequence). Trimming shortened V by 10 bases and J by 1 base, and 21 bases separated the two germline ends. The CDR3 is made up of 16 amino acids. The CDR3 DNA follows: TGTGCCACCCACCGGGGAACGTCACCTCGCACAGATACGCAGTATTTT. Its translation is CATHRGTSPRTDTQYF.

The chain links TRBV7-2 to TRBJ2-1; 7 bases are a match to TRBD2. CDR3 length: 15 amino acids. Germline CDR1 SGHTA, CDR2 FQGNSA. J was trimmed by 4 bases and V by 3 bases; bases with no gene match: 6. CDR3 sequence: CASSLLAAIYNEQFF. CDR3 nucleotide sequence: TGTGCCAGCAGCTTGCTAGCGGCCATTTACAATGAGCAGTTCTTC.

The rearrangement joins TRBV20-1 to TRBJ1-6; D might be TRBD1 (5 bases). There are 11 residues in the CDR3. Trimming cost V 2 bases and J 13 bases, with 9 bases left between them. Germline V CDR1 and CDR2: DFQATT, SNEGSKA (reference sequence). CDR3 in amino acids: CSARWGGPLHF. CDR3 in DNA: TGCAGTGCTAGATGGGGGGGGCCCCTCCACTTT.

The chain couples TRBV2 to TRBJ1-1; D gene uncertain. Trimming took 9 bases from V and 5 from J, leaving 16 bases between them. Per germline, CDR1 SNHLY and CDR2 FYNNEI. This CDR3 is 13 amino acids long. The CDR3 DNA sequence: TGTGCCAGTAAGGGCCAGGCGATAACTGAAGCTTTCTTT. Translation: CASKGQAITEAFF.